This T cell receptor (beta chain) was identified in a study of spatial heterogeneity in lung cancer. Study-level points and caveats: Tumors with more nonsynonymous mutations had more expanded intratumoral alpha and beta TCRs.

A distinct unique molecular identifier was carried by each TCR cDNA molecule. TCRdb analysed the 5' RACE reads with MiXCR anew, one entry per CDR3 protein. The data show approximately 10,000 distinct CDR3 sequences, about 6% seen once. This clonotype was detected ten times or more. Its target is not known. The time point: sample taken at primary tumor resection. Extraction of whole RNA from tumor, nontumor lung or frozen PBMC preceded unsorted sequencing. The CDR3 extends over 13 amino acids. CDR1 MDHEN and CDR2 SYDVKM come from the germline V gene. Deletions cut 6 bases from V and 10 bases from J, with 18 bases between.

This chain connects TRBV28 to TRBJ1-1, with D tentatively TRBD1 (6 bases). The input for sequencing was lung tumor tissue, taken at surgery. The sequence came from a female donor with early-stage non-small cell lung cancer. The CDR3 DNA follows: TGTGCCAGCAGACGAGGGGGATCTGGCCGAGCTTTCTTT. Protein: CASRRGGSGRAFF.